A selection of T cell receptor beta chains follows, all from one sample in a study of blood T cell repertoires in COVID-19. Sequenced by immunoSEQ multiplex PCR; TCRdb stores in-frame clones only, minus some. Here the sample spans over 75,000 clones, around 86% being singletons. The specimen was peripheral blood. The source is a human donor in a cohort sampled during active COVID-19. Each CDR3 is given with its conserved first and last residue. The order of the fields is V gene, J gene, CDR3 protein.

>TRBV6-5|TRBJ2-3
CASSYDGRGTDTQYF
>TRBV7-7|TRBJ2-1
CASSIGLAGDNEQFF
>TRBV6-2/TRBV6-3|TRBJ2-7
CASSPPGLAGDYEQYF
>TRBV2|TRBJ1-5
CASSGTGLSNQPQHF
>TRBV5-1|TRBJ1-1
CASSPGSTEAFF
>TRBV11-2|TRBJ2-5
CASSLEGPETQYF
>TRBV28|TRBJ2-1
CASSEQGNEQFF
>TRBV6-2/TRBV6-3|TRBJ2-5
CASSYPVRTAQETQYF
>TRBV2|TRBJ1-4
CASRGGEKLFF
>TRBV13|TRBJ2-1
CASSLRRPYNEQFF
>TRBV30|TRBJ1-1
CAWSTGITEAFF
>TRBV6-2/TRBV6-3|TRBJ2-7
CASSRRGASYEQYF
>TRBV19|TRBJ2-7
CASRILQGALYEQYF
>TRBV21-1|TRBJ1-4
CASSKAGGRGPDNEKLFF
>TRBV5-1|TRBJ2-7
CASSSTGANEQYF
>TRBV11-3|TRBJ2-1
CASSIGSYNEQFF
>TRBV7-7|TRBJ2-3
CASSLASGPADTQYF
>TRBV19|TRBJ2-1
CASSISGGSVQFF
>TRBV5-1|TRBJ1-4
CASRGGPRTNEKLFF
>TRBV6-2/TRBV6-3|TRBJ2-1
CASSYFSPPYNEQFF
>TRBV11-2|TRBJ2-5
CASSLGLASETQYF
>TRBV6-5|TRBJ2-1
CASSLYRGQSYNEQFF
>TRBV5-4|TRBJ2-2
CASREGTGELFF
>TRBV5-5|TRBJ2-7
CASSVLGTGDYEQYF
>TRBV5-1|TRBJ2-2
CASRPGTKNTGELFF
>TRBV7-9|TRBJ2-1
CASSLAGLASGGEQFF
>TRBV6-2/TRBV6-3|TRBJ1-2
CASSLQGAGNYGYTF
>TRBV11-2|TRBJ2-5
CASSLGTGQETQYF
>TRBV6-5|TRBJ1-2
CASSYTSGLNYGYTF
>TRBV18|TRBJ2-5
CASSPNTGVGETQYF
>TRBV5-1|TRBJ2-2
CASRRTNTGELFF
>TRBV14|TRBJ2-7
CASSQGSGNPMYF
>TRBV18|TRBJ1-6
CASSPLDSRDSPLHF
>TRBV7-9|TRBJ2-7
CASSFLRGEQYF
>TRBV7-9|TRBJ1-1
CASSERQGDTEAFF
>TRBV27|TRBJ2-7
CASSQGDRGHEQYF
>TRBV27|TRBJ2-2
CASRSWELAGELFF
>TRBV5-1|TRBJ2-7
CASSQQGLEQYF
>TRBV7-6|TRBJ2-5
CASSLVAETQYF
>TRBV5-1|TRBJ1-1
CASSVGTVMNTEAFF
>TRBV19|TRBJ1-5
CASSIASQPQHF
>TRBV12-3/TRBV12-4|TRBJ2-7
CASRPGQNNEQYF
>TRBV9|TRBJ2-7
CASSPSGTSSYEQYF
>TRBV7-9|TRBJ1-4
CASSLPLEKLFF
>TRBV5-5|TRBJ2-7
CASSLDGTGGNEQYF
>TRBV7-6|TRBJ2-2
CASSPSGGATGELFF
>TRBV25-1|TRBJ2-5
CASIRDRGPGETQYF
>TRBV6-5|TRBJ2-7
CASSYGQGPEQYF
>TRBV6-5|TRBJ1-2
CASSPDSGRGYTF
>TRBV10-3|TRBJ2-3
CAISVVMTSGSSTDTQYF
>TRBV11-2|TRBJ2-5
CASSLDQGWQETQYF